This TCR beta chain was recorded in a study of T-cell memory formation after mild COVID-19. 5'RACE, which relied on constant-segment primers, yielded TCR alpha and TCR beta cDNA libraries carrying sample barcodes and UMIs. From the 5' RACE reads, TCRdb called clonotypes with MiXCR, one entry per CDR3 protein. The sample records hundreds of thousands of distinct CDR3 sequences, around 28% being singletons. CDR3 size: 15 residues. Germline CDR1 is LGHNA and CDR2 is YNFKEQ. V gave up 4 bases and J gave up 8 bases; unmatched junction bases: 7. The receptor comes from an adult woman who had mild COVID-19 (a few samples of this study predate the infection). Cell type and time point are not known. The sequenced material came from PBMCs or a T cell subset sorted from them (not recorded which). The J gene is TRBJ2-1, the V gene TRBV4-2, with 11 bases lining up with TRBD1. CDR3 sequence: CASSPRTGGIDEQFF. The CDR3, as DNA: TGTGCCAGCAGCCCTCGGACAGGGGGCATCGATGAGCAGTTCTTC.